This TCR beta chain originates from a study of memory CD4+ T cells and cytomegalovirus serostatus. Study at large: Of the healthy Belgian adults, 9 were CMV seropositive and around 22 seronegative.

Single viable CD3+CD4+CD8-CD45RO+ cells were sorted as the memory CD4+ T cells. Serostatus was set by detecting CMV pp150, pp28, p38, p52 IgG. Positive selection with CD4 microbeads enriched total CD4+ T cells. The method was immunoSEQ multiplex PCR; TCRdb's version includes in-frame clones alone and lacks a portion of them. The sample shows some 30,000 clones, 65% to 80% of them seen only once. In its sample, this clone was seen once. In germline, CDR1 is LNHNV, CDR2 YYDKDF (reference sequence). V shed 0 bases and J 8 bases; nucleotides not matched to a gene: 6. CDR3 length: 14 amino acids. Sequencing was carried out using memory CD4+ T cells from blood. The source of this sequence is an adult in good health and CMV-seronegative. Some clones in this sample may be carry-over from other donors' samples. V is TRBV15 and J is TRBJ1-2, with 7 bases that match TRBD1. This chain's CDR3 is CATSREGKQGGYTF. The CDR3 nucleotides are TGTGCCACCAGCAGAGAGGGGAAACAGGGGGGCTACACCTTC.